This T cell receptor beta chain was identified during a study of blood T cell repertoires in COVID-19. Study information: The United States, Italy and Spain were the sources of the acute and convalescent COVID-19 samples. Nucleic acid was either cDNA or gDNA, and it came from T cells, B-cell-depleted T cells, or PBMCs.

CDR1 and CDR2 (germline): LGHDT, YNNKEL (reference sequence). CDR3 length equals 14 residues. Trimming removed 0 bases at V and 2 bases at J, with 5 bases between. Profiling relied on immunoSEQ multiplex PCR, and the TCRdb table lists in-frame clones only, not all of them. The table includes about half a million clones, around nine tenths detected once. Participant age was roughly 18 to 100 years, and participants resided in 25 or so US areas. Among Cohort 3 donors, those recovered had two negative PCRs, clearance, or symptom resolution. Material: PBMCs or T cells enriched from blood (not recorded which). The chain carries TRBV3-1 (or the pseudogene TRBV3-2) and TRBJ1-3; D gene uncertain. The clonotype originates from a woman aged 60-70 years who had recovered from COVID-19. As DNA, the CDR3 is TGTGCCAGCAGCCAAGAATCCGCTGGAAACACCATATATTTT. Its protein is CASSQESAGNTIYF.